This paragraph reports one T cell receptor beta chain. What it binds is unknown. Using immunoSEQ multiplex PCR, the repertoire was profiled, and TCRdb retains in-frame clones only, with some absent. Of roughly 96,000 clones in the sample, about 91% were seen once. This sample stems from a study of graft-versus-host responses after intestinal transplantation. Whole-study context: In this cohort, recipients had multivisceral, liver-intestinal, or isolated intestinal transplants. Anti-thymocyte globulin served as induction for all recipients, who then took tacrolimus and steroids for about 3 years.

Study-wide results and limits: GvH clones appeared in recipient marrow, some first in ileum or blood. Levels of circulating GvH clones at their peak were associated with early post-transplant HvG declines.

The CDR3 sequence is 14 residues long. V shed 6 bases and J 4 bases; nucleotides not matched to a gene: 5. Germline loops: CDR1 LGHNT, CDR2 FRNRAP. The sequence was obtained from a human donor who received an intestinal transplant. Sequencing was performed on unstimulated CD8+ T cells sorted from spleen or lymph node cells, taken before intestinal transplant. J is TRBJ1-1 and V is TRBV12-5; 10 nucleotides align to TRBD1. The DNA for the CDR3 is TGTGCTAGTGGGGACAGGGGGTTATCCACTGAAGCTTTCTTT. Its translation: CASGDRGLSTEAFF.